These 21 T cell receptor beta chains originate from one sample sequenced in a study of blood T cell repertoires in COVID-19. Only in-frame clones appear in the TCRdb table, and some are missing; sequencing was by immunoSEQ multiplex PCR. This table has roughly 86,000 clones, roughly 75% appearing once. Source material: peripheral blood. The source is a man aged 50-59 years who had recovered from COVID-19.

The V gene is TRBV18, the J gene TRBJ1-6; TRBD1 might be the D (5 bases). Per the germline V gene, CDR1 is KGHSH and CDR2 is LQKENI. V was pared by 3 bases and J by 6 bases, with 12 bases between. CDR3 size: 15 residues. The CDR3 loop reads CASSPPPQGNSPLHF. CDR3 bases: TGTGCCAGCTCACCGCCGCCCCAGGGTAATTCACCCCTCCACTTT.

The V gene is TRBV19, the J gene TRBJ1-1; TRBD1 might be the D (5 bases). Trimming stripped 5 bases from V and 7 bases from J, with 14 bases between. CDR3 size: 13 residues. CDR1 LNHDA and CDR2 SQIVND come from the germline V gene (reference sequence). CDR3 sequence: CASSPGGRSEAFF. The CDR3 region has the DNA TGTGCCAGTAGTCCCGGGGGGAGGAGTGAAGCTTTCTTT.

This clone appeared once. V and J are TRBV15 and TRBJ2-7, with TRBD1 matching 8 bases. Germline V CDR1 and CDR2: LNHNV, YYDKDF (reference sequence). This CDR3 comprises 16 residues. After removal of 0 bases from V and 2 bases from J, the junction contained 6 bases not matched to a gene. This CDR3 reads CATSRDRGLAPYEQYF. DNA of the CDR3: TGTGCCACCAGCAGAGACAGGGGGCTAGCGCCCTACGAGCAGTACTTC.

This clone was seen only a few times. The chain uses TRBV4-1 and TRBJ1-1, with D uncertain. The length of the CDR3 is 15 residues. Trimming took 6 bases from V and 0 from J, leaving 14 bases between them. CDR1 and CDR2 (germline): MGHRA, YSYEKL. CDR3: CASRSGLDVNTEAFF. Written as DNA, the CDR3 is TGCGCCAGCAGAAGCGGTCTGGATGTGAACACTGAAGCTTTCTTT.

Only one count was recorded for this clone. The gene calls are TRBV5-6 and TRBJ1-2, with a weak D call TRBD1 (6 bases). CDR1 and CDR2 (germline): SGHDT, YYEEEE. This CDR3 has 15 residues. Between the trimmed V and J ends, which lost 0 bases and 6 bases, there was a span of 15 bases. CDR3 nucleotides: TGTGCCAGCAGCTTGGTGAACAGGGTGTCGGATGGCTACACCTTC. Residues: CASSLVNRVSDGYTF. The full variable domain, in which reference TRBV5-6 and TRBJ1-2 provide the parts outside the CDR3, is DAGVTQSPTHLIKTRGQQVTLRCSPKSGHDTVSWYQQALGQGPQFIFQYYEEEERQRGNFPDRFSGHQFPNYSSELNVNALLLGDSALYLCASSLVNRVSDGYTFGSGTRLTVV.

The rearrangement links TRBV11-2 to TRBJ2-1, with 10 bases matching TRBD2. Germline CDR1 SGHAT, CDR2 FQNNGV. J gave up 4 bases and V 1 base, and 7 bases lay outside the gene matches. The CDR3 spans 17 residues. CDR3 residues: CASSLGGSGRLYNEQFF. The CDR3 DNA is TGTGCCAGCAGCTTAGGGGGTAGCGGGAGGCTTTACAATGAGCAGTTCTTC.

This clone has only one observation. This chain joins TRBV7-9 and TRBJ2-4; no clear D gene. Deletions cut 5 bases from V and 0 bases from J, with 8 bases between. Germline lookup yields CDR1 SEHNR and CDR2 FQNEAQ (reference sequence). The CDR3 extends over 14 amino acids. This CDR3 is CASSHDKAKNIQYF. CDR3 sequence (DNA): TGTGCCAGCAGCCACGACAAAGCCAAAAACATTCAGTACTTC.

CDR3 DNA: TGTGCCAGCAGCTTTAACAGGGGGACCTACGAGCAGTACTTC. Translating gives CASSFNRGTYEQYF. V and J are TRBV11-2 and TRBJ2-7; the match to TRBD1 covers 8 bases. The junction had 3 bases not matched to a gene; V was cut back by 3 bases and J by 2 bases. The germline gives CDR1 SGHAT, CDR2 FQNNGV. This CDR3 has 14 residues.

The chain recombines TRBV6-6 with TRBJ2-6; D unresolved. The CDR3 loop spans 15 amino acids. The germline gives CDR1 MNHNY, CDR2 SVGAGI (reference sequence). Trimming pared 2 bases from V and 2 bases from J, leaving 7 bases between. This chain's CDR3 is CASSYGAAGANVLTF. Here the CDR3 DNA reads TGTGCCAGCAGTTACGGCGCGGCTGGGGCCAACGTCCTGACTTTC.

V gene TRBV6-6 combines with J gene TRBJ2-2; D uncertain. The CDR3 totals 15 residues. Deletions cut 6 bases from V and 0 bases from J, with 11 bases between. CDR1 and CDR2 from the germline V gene are MNHNY and SVGAGI (reference sequence). The CDR3 DNA sequence: TGTGCCAGCAGAACATACCAGACGAACACCGGGGAGCTGTTTTTT. Amino acids: CASRTYQTNTGELFF.

V is TRBV19 and J is TRBJ2-6, with a tentative D call TRBD1 (6 bases). The CDR3 runs to 16 residues. V was trimmed by 3 bases and J by 0 bases, leaving 9 bases between them. Germline CDR1 LNHDA, CDR2 SQIVND (reference sequence). The CDR3 DNA follows: TGTGCCAGTAGTATGGACAGAGACTCTGGGGCCAACGTCCTGACTTTC. Residues: CASSMDRDSGANVLTF.

DNA of the CDR3: TGTGCCACCAGCAGAGACCGTAGGGGCAGGGAGACCCAGTACTTC. Translating it yields CATSRDRRGRETQYF. The chain employs TRBV15 and TRBJ2-5, with D perhaps matching TRBD1 (5 bases). This CDR3 has 15 residues. The V end was cut by 0 bases, the J end by 5 bases, with 13 bases between. Germline lookup yields CDR1 LNHNV and CDR2 YYDKDF (reference sequence). Supplemented by reference TRBV15 and TRBJ2-5, the full variable domain reads DAMVIQNPRYQVTQFGKPVTLSCSQTLNHNVMYWYQQKSSQAPKLLFHYYDKDFNNEADTPDNFQSRRPNTSFCFLDIRSPGLGDTAMYLCATSRDRRGRETQYFGPGTRLLVL.

This clone appeared a single time. The rearrangement links TRBV11-2 to TRBJ1-3, with D possibly TRBD1 on 6 matching bases. V was pared by 0 bases and J by 3 bases, with 12 bases between. The CDR3 sequence is 16 residues long. CDR1 SGHAT and CDR2 FQNNGV come from the germline V gene. As DNA, the CDR3 is TGTGCCAGCAGCTTAGATCGGGGGGCGCTTGGAAACACCATATATTTT. Translating it yields CASSLDRGALGNTIYF.

The V call is TRBV5-8, the J call TRBJ2-5; tentatively, D is TRBD1 (6 bases). Germline V gene lookup returns CDR1 SGHTS and CDR2 YDEGEE. This CDR3 region has 14 residues. Trimming left V 1 base short and J 5 bases short, with 12 bases between. Here the CDR3 DNA reads TGTGCCAGCAGCTTGACCCCCCAGGGGGAGACCCAGTACTTC. It translates to CASSLTPQGETQYF. The full variable domain, rest sourced from reference TRBV5-8 and TRBJ2-5, is EAGVTQSPTHLIKTRGQQATLRCSPISGHTSVYWYQQALGLGLQFLLWYDEGEERNRGNFPPRFSGRQFPNYSSELNVNALELEDSALYLCASSLTPQGETQYFGPGTRLLVL.

The chain has TRBV21-1 and TRBJ2-2; the DNA was not compared with TRBD1, the D call given in the table. TRBV21-1 is annotated as a pseudogene. CDR3 length equals 15 residues. The CDR3 protein is CASSIETGGSGELFF. The CDR3 DNA sequence: TGTGCCAGCAGCATTGAGACAGGGGGCTCCGGGGAGCTGTTTTTT.

V is TRBV6-5 and J is TRBJ1-3, with 7 positions matching TRBD1. V was clipped by 8 bases and J by 3 bases; unmatched bases: 4. Germline CDR1 is MNHEY and CDR2 is SVGAGI. This CDR3 is 13 amino acids long. As DNA, the CDR3 is TGTGCCAGCCTCAGGGGGGTTGGAAACACCATATATTTT. Its protein is CASLRGVGNTIYF.

This clone has at least ten counts. The chain links TRBV4-1 to TRBJ2-7, with TRBD2 identical over 7 bases. The CDR3 contains 15 residues. The V gene's germline CDR1 is MGHRA and CDR2 YSYEKL. The junction had 5 bases not matched to a gene; V was cut back by 1 base and J by 2 bases. In DNA form, the CDR3 reads TGCGCCAGCAGCCAAGGGGGGGGTGGCGCCTACGAGCAGTACTTC. It translates to CASSQGGGGAYEQYF.

The rearrangement uses TRBV5-6 and TRBJ2-5, with TRBD1 as a possible D gene (5 bases). The CDR3 spans 14 residues. Trimming took 6 bases from V and 1 from J, leaving 13 bases between them. Germline loops: CDR1 SGHDT, CDR2 YYEEEE. CDR3 DNA sequence: TGTGCCAGCACTCTATCGACAGTCCAAGAGACCCAGTACTTC. This gives the protein CASTLSTVQETQYF.

The chain links TRBV10-3 to TRBJ2-5; maybe TRBD2 (5 bases). V was clipped by 0 bases and J by 5 bases, with 13 bases between them. The CDR3 runs to 15 residues. Per the germline V gene, CDR1 is ENHRY and CDR2 is SYGVKD. CDR3 loop: CAISESSGNGETQYF. DNA for the CDR3: TGTGCCATCAGTGAGTCATCCGGGAATGGCGAGACCCAGTACTTC.

In this sample, this clone turned up a few times. The chain links TRBV27 to TRBJ1-5; D is unclear. The CDR3 is made up of 17 amino acids. V dropped 0 bases and J dropped 2 bases, with 14 bases sitting between them. The V gene's germline CDR1 is MNHEY and CDR2 SMNVEV (reference sequence). This chain's CDR3 is CASSLSGGSKGNQPQHF. The CDR3 bases are TGTGCCAGCAGTTTATCGGGCGGGAGTAAGGGCAATCAGCCCCAGCATTTT.

The chain combines TRBV2 with TRBJ1-2; no clear D. The length of the CDR3 is 14 residues. The V gene's germline CDR1 is SNHLY and CDR2 FYNNEI. The ends were cut back, 0 bases at V and 8 bases at J, with 13 bases in the middle. CDR3: CASSEALKGAGYTF. As DNA, the CDR3 is TGTGCCAGCAGTGAAGCGCTTAAGGGAGCGGGCTACACCTTC.